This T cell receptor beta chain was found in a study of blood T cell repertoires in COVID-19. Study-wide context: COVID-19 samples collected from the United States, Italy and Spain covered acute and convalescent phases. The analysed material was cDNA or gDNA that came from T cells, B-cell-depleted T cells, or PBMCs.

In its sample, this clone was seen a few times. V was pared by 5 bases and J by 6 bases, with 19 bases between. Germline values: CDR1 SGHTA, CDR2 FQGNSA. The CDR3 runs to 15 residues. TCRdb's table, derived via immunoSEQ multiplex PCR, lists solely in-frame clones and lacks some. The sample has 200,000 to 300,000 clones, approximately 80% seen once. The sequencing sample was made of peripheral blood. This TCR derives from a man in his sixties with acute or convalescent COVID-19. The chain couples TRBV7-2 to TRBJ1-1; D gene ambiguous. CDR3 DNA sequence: TGTGCCAGCAGCCCACAAAATTTACTAAACGCTGAAGCTTTCTTT. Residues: CASSPQNLLNAEAFF.